This entry lists 21 T cell receptor beta chains sequenced from one sample in a study of cytomegalovirus exposure and HLA in healthy donors (dated by TCRdb to 2016 to 2017). The receptor library was made with the immunoSEQ multiplex PCR assay. For the multiplex PCR, a mixture combining 60 forward primers for TCR Vbeta segments and 13 reverse primers for TCR Jbeta segments was used. The immuneACCESS repertoire file appears here via TCRdb, limited to in-frame rearrangements. These files lack a portion of the clones; in checked studies, under half of the deficit traces to unresolved V genes, and the cause of the others is not known. In all, the sample holds tens of thousands of clones, and over 75% of those were seen once. Around 5.1% of the sample is held by the ten biggest clonotypes. The sequencing sample was made of PBMCs. These TCRs come from a male donor in good health and CMV-seropositive.

The chain employs TRBV5-6 and TRBJ1-2, with TRBD1 matching over 7 bases. V gave up 4 bases and J gave up 8 bases; unmatched junction bases: 5. The CDR3 sequence is 12 residues long. Germline values: CDR1 SGHDT, CDR2 YYEEEE. CDR3 region: CASSRTGVGYTF. CDR3 bases: TGTGCCAGCAGCCGTACAGGGGTAGGCTACACCTTC.

V and J are TRBV6-1 and TRBJ2-3; 9 nucleotides match TRBD1. The CDR3 is made up of 15 amino acids. From germline, CDR1 is MNHNS and CDR2 SASEGT. V dropped 4 bases and J dropped 6; count of bases not matched to a gene: 8. In DNA, the CDR3 is TGTGCCAGCAGTGCACCAAACAGGGGGCTGGATACGCAGTATTTT. Translation: CASSAPNRGLDTQYF.

This clone was detected only once. The CDR3 nucleotides read TGTGCCAGCAGCCTTCGGCGGGACAGGGAAGTGGACTCTGGAAACACCATATATTTT. Translating gives CASSLRRDREVDSGNTIYF. The J gene is TRBJ1-3, the V gene TRBV9; 9 bases agree with TRBD1. This CDR3 has 19 residues. Germline assignment: CDR1 SGDLS and CDR2 YYNGEE. J gave up 0 bases and V 4 bases, and 14 bases lay outside the gene matches.

The chain couples TRBV18 to TRBJ2-1, with 10 bases aligning to TRBD1. Germline V gene data show CDR1 as KGHSH and CDR2 as LQKENI. The CDR3 consists of 15 residues. The V segment lost 3 bases and the J segment 6 bases; nucleotides outside the gene matches: 5. The CDR3 DNA reads as TGTGCCAGCTCACCCACCGGGACAGGGGTCAATGAGCAGTTCTTC. Translating it yields CASSPTGTGVNEQFF.

In its sample, this clone was seen a few times. The chain recombines TRBV10-2 with TRBJ2-7; 14 bases match TRBD2. This CDR3 has 16 residues. V gave up 5 bases and J gave up 5 bases; unmatched junction bases: 8. Germline V lookup: CDR1 WSHSY, CDR2 SAAADI. CDR3 protein: CASSWGTSGGYNEQYF. Here the CDR3 DNA reads TGCGCCAGCAGTTGGGGGACTAGCGGGGGCTACAACGAGCAGTACTTC.

The chain joins TRBV28 to TRBJ1-5, with TRBD1 identical over 7 bases. The CDR3 totals 15 residues. Germline V lookup: CDR1 MDHEN, CDR2 SYDVKM. Trimming at V came to 6 bases and at J to 5 bases, leaving 10 bases not matched to a gene. Here the CDR3 DNA reads TGTGCCAGCAGCCAGGACAGGTGGTACGATCAGCCCCAGCATTTT. As protein: CASSQDRWYDQPQHF.

The genes are TRBV7-3 and TRBJ1-1; D is possibly TRBD1 (6 bases). The CDR3 runs 14 residues. Per the germline V gene, CDR1 is SGHTA and CDR2 is FQGTGA. Trimming took 4 bases from V and 1 from J, leaving 10 bases between them. The CDR3 here is CASSSGQPNTEAFF. DNA for the CDR3: TGTGCCAGCAGCTCAGGACAGCCGAACACTGAAGCTTTCTTT.

V is TRBV11-2 and J is TRBJ2-1, with D possibly being TRBD2 (6 bases). Germline CDR1 reads SGHAT; CDR2 reads FQNNGV. The V gene lost 0 bases and the J gene lost 0 bases, with 15 bases spanning the gap. The CDR3 is 18 amino acids. CDR3 nucleotides: TGTGCCAGCAGCTTAGAAGCCGGGCGGGGCAGCTCCTACAATGAGCAGTTCTTC. Translating it yields CASSLEAGRGSSYNEQFF.

The V gene is TRBV27, the J gene TRBJ1-2; 8 bases align to TRBD1. The trim removed 8 bases at V and 4 bases at J, leaving 15 bases unmatched. The CDR3 extends over 16 amino acids. The germline CDR1 and CDR2 sequences are MNHEY and SMNVEV (reference sequence). The CDR3 coding sequence is TGTGCCAGCCACAAGGAAAGAACAGGGGGAGTCTATGGCTACACCTTC. Its protein is CASHKERTGGVYGYTF.

The CDR3 loop is CASSVDPGQGGDNEQFF. The CDR3 nucleotides read TGTGCCAGCAGCGTAGACCCCGGACAGGGGGGAGACAATGAGCAGTTCTTC. The gene calls are TRBV9 and TRBJ2-1; 10 positions match TRBD1. The length of the CDR3 is 17 residues. V lost 0 bases and J lost 5; bases outside the gene matches: 8. Germline V lookup: CDR1 SGDLS, CDR2 YYNGEE.

This sequence joins TRBV4-1 and TRBJ1-1; D ambiguous. The V gene's germline CDR1 is MGHRA and CDR2 YSYEKL. The CDR3 sequence is 16 residues long. Trimming cost V 8 bases and J 3 bases, with 22 bases left between them. This chain's CDR3 is CASLKEFKLRDTEAFF. CDR3 nucleotide sequence: TGCGCCAGCCTCAAGGAGTTCAAGCTTCGGGACACTGAAGCTTTCTTT.

Only one count was recorded for this clone. The V gene is TRBV5-8, the J gene TRBJ1-6; D may be TRBD1 (6 bases). There are 15 residues in the CDR3. Germline CDR1 is SGHTS and CDR2 is YDEGEE. Trimming stripped 3 bases from V and 7 bases from J, with 14 bases between. CDR3 DNA: TGTGCCAGCAGCTACAGGGACACCTCAAATTCACCCCTCCACTTT. Translated: CASSYRDTSNSPLHF.

The table lists this clone with a few counts. The genes are TRBV6-5 and TRBJ2-7; 9 nucleotides line up with TRBD1. V dropped 8 bases and J dropped 1; count of bases not matched to a gene: 9. The germline CDR1 and CDR2 sequences are MNHEY and SVGAGI. The CDR3 covers 15 residues. CDR3 region: CASSLGGTGSYEQYF. DNA of the CDR3: TGTGCCAGCTCCTTAGGCGGGACAGGGTCCTACGAGCAGTACTTC.

This chain connects TRBV5-5 to TRBJ1-2, with TRBD1 identical over 8 bases. The CDR3 loop spans 15 amino acids. With 4 bases clipped from V and 4 bases from J, the junction kept 9 bases outside the gene matches. Per germline, CDR1 SGHKS and CDR2 YYEKEE (reference sequence). The CDR3 is CASSQGQGDFYGYTF. For the CDR3, the DNA is TGTGCCAGCAGCCAAGGACAGGGAGATTTCTATGGCTACACCTTC.

The chain links TRBV28 to TRBJ1-5; D possibly corresponds to TRBD1 (5 bases). In germline, CDR1 is MDHEN, CDR2 SYDVKM. The length of the CDR3 is 12 residues. The CDR3 sequence is CAVTGGSQPQHF. In nucleotides, the CDR3 is TGTGCAGTAACGGGGGGAAGTCAGCCCCAGCATTTT.

This sequence joins TRBV7-6 and TRBJ2-1; 10 bases line up with TRBD2. Trimming cost V 6 bases and J 6 bases; bases outside gene matches: 8. Looked up from germline, CDR1 is SGHVS and CDR2 is FNYEAQ. The length of the CDR3 is 15 residues. The CDR3 nucleotides are TGTGCCAGCAGTTACACTAGCGGGGCCTTCAATGAGCAGTTCTTC. Encoded protein: CASSYTSGAFNEQFF.

V is TRBV18 and J is TRBJ2-5; 9 bases match TRBD1. Germline trimming cut 3 bases from V and 5 bases from J; bases unmatched to any gene: 7. The CDR3 consists of 15 residues. Germline CDR1 and CDR2: KGHSH and LQKENI. The DNA for the CDR3 is TGTGCCAGCTCACCGCCGGACAGGGGATGGGAGACCCAGTACTTC. This codes for CASSPPDRGWETQYF.

This sequence joins TRBV10-3 and TRBJ1-2, with D hard to call. Trimming pared 8 bases from V and 4 bases from J, leaving 20 bases between. CDR1 and CDR2 (germline): ENHRY, SYGVKD. The CDR3 totals 15 residues. The CDR3 DNA is TGTGCCATCGCATATGGACCGGGCAGCGGCTATGGCTACACCTTC. It is translated as CAIAYGPGSGYGYTF.

The gene calls are TRBV9 and TRBJ1-2; D is perhaps TRBD1 (5 bases). Germline V gene data show CDR1 as SGDLS and CDR2 as YYNGEE. The CDR3 runs 15 residues. Trimming pared 1 base from V and 2 bases from J, leaving 12 bases between. The CDR3 sequence is CASSVSPGLNYGYTF. DNA for the CDR3: TGTGCCAGCAGCGTATCTCCGGGACTGAACTATGGCTACACCTTC.

The chain has TRBV5-1 and TRBJ1-2; possible D gene TRBD1, 6 bases. Trimming pared 3 bases from V and 5 bases from J, leaving 17 bases between. Germline values: CDR1 SGHRS, CDR2 YFSETQ. The CDR3 covers 15 residues. CDR3 DNA sequence: TGCGCCAGCAGCTCTGGATGGGGACACGGGTATGGCTACACCTTC. Protein sequence: CASSSGWGHGYGYTF.

This chain links TRBV7-2 with TRBJ2-3; 8 positions match TRBD1. CDR3 length: 16 residues. J gave up 2 bases and V 0 bases, and 4 bases lay outside the gene matches. The V gene's germline CDR1 is SGHTA and CDR2 FQGNSA. The CDR3 nucleotides read TGTGCCAGCAGCTTAGCCGGGACAGGAGACACAGATACGCAGTATTTT. This encodes CASSLAGTGDTDTQYF.